The 30 T cell receptor beta chains given below trace back to one sample, sequenced in a study of cytomegalovirus exposure and HLA in healthy donors. PCR primers comprised 60 Vbeta and 13 Jbeta primers. Measured with immunoSEQ multiplex PCR; TCRdb has only the in-frame clones, and not every one. This table has 90,000 to 100,000 clones, roughly three quarters appearing once. Sample: PBMCs. All receptors come from a woman in her fifties or sixties in good health and CMV-seropositive.

This chain joins TRBV4-1 and TRBJ1-2; TRBD1 matches 7 bases. V lost 0 bases, J lost 4 bases, and 2 bases stayed unmatched. Looked up from germline, CDR1 is MGHRA and CDR2 is YSYEKL. This CDR3 comprises 14 residues. CDR3 nucleotides: TGCGCCAGCAGCCAAGAGACAGGGCCCTATGGCTACACCTTC. Protein: CASSQETGPYGYTF.

The rearrangement links TRBV15 to TRBJ2-1; D perhaps matches TRBD2 (6 bases). The CDR3 covers 16 residues. Deletions cut 1 base from V and 2 bases from J, with 12 bases between. CDR1 and CDR2 from the germline V gene are LNHNV and YYDKDF (reference sequence). CDR3 coding DNA: TGTGCCACCAGCAGAGCTTCCGGGACTCCCTACAATGAGCAGTTCTTC. It specifies CATSRASGTPYNEQFF.

The chain combines TRBV7-6 with TRBJ2-6; a weak D match, TRBD2 (5 bases). Trimming took off 5 bases at V and 0 bases at J, with 8 bases between the two ends. The germline gives CDR1 SGHVS, CDR2 FNYEAQ. The CDR3 is 15 residues long. In DNA, the CDR3 is TGTGCCAGCAGCCGACGGGACTCTGGGGCCAACGTCCTGACTTTC. This encodes CASSRRDSGANVLTF.

The CDR3 nucleotides read TGTGCCAGCAGTGCATGGAGGGTCGGGGAGCTGTTTTTT. Protein sequence: CASSAWRVGELFF. This sequence joins TRBV2 and TRBJ2-2, with D possibly TRBD2 on 6 matching bases. The germline V gene encodes CDR1 SNHLY and CDR2 FYNNEI. The ends were cut back, 4 bases at V and 7 bases at J, with 10 bases in the middle. This CDR3 has 13 residues.

The rearrangement links TRBV11-3 to TRBJ2-3, with TRBD1 identical over 7 bases. CDR1 is SGHNT, CDR2 YENEEA, per germline. With 3 bases clipped from V and 4 bases from J, the junction kept 4 bases outside the gene matches. The CDR3 consists of 14 residues. The CDR3 here is CASSLTGKADTQYF. DNA of the CDR3: TGTGCCAGCAGCTTGACAGGGAAAGCAGATACGCAGTATTTT.

As concerns this clone: At one boundary the junction diverges from the germline segment, which might be a read error. The chain is built from TRBV20-1 and TRBJ2-7; 7 nucleotides align to TRBD1. The CDR3 runs 11 residues. CDR1 is DFQATT, CDR2 SNEGSKA, per germline (reference sequence). The CDR3 reads CSPYLTGTVIF. The CDR3 region has the DNA TGCAGTCCCTATCTTACCGGGACAGTAATTTTC.

This clone was seen only a few times. The germline gene is not matched at one end of the junction; a read error may be the cause. This chain joins TRBV19 and TRBJ1-5, with 9 bases lining up with TRBD1. The germline V gene has CDR1 LNHDA and CDR2 SQIVND (reference sequence). CDR3 size: 14 residues. The CDR3 nucleotides read TGTGCCAGTAGGTCACTCCTGCTGTCGGGACAGGGCATTTTT. It codes for CASRSLLLSGQGIF.

The rearrangement uses TRBV7-3 and TRBJ2-6; D remains unclear. The CDR3 loop spans 14 amino acids. Germline V gene sequence: CDR1 SGHTA, CDR2 FQGTGA. Trimming pared 5 bases from V and 4 bases from J, leaving 9 bases between. Here the CDR3 DNA reads TGTGCCAGCAGCCGCAACTCCGGGGCCAACGTCCTGACTTTC. Translating gives CASSRNSGANVLTF.

The chain uses TRBV28 and TRBJ2-2; 13 positions match TRBD2. V was clipped by 6 bases and J by 4 bases; unmatched bases: 11. CDR3 length: 18 residues. The germline gives CDR1 MDHEN, CDR2 SYDVKM. In DNA form, the CDR3 reads TGTGCCAGCAGCTCCGGACTAGCGGGGGCGCGGGGCACCGGGGAGCTGTTTTTT. Translated: CASSSGLAGARGTGELFF.

This sequence joins TRBV7-9 and TRBJ1-1, with 11 nucleotides matching TRBD1. Germline trimming cut 3 bases from V and 4 bases from J; bases unmatched to any gene: 4. The CDR3 sequence is 15 residues long. The germline gives CDR1 SEHNR, CDR2 FQNEAQ (reference sequence). The CDR3 loop reads CASSFRDRGSTEAFF. The CDR3 DNA follows: TGTGCCAGCAGCTTCAGGGACAGGGGGTCCACTGAAGCTTTCTTT.

The V gene is TRBV4-1, the J gene TRBJ2-5, with 7 nucleotides matching TRBD2. Gene TRBJ2-7 matches the end of the DNA better, so the J call may be wrong. CDR3 length: 17 amino acids. Germline V gene data show CDR1 as MGHRA and CDR2 as YSYEKL. Here the CDR3 DNA reads TGCGCCAGCCACCTCACCGGCCAGCGGGGAGATAGTTACGAGCAGTACTTC. It specifies CASHLTGQRGDSYEQYF.

This chain joins TRBV4-1 and TRBJ2-7, with a tentative D call TRBD1 (5 bases). Germline lookup yields CDR1 MGHRA and CDR2 YSYEKL. This CDR3 spans 15 amino acids. Trimming stripped 6 bases from V and 0 bases from J, with 15 bases between. CDR3 sequence reads: CASRLTATNSYEQYF. CDR3 nucleotide sequence: TGCGCCAGCAGACTGACAGCCACCAACTCCTACGAGCAGTACTTC.

The chain is built from TRBV18 and TRBJ1-3; D gene uncertain. Deletions cut 8 bases from V and 4 bases from J, with 18 bases between. Germline CDR1 and CDR2: KGHSH and LQKENI. The CDR3 spans 15 residues. The chain's CDR3 is CASTKSGRLGNTIYF. CDR3 coding DNA: TGTGCCAGCACCAAATCCGGGAGGCTCGGAAACACCATATATTTT.

The sample holds one count of this clone. The chain carries TRBV6-4 and TRBJ2-5, with a weak D call TRBD2 (5 bases). CDR1 MRHNA and CDR2 SNTAGT come from the germline V gene. The CDR3 is 14 residues long. The ends were cut back, 2 bases at V and 5 bases at J, with 12 bases in the middle. The CDR3 coding sequence is TGTGCCAGCAGTGACCGAGGTGGGAGTGAGACCCAGTACTTC. This translates into CASSDRGGSETQYF.

This chain connects TRBV28 to TRBJ2-3, with D uncertain. Germline CDR1 MDHEN, CDR2 SYDVKM. Trimming removed 4 bases at V and 2 bases at J, with 10 bases between. The CDR3 is 14 amino acids. The CDR3 reads CASSSSWPTDTQYF. CDR3 bases: TGTGCCAGCAGTTCCTCCTGGCCCACAGATACGCAGTATTTT. The variable domain in full, with the rest retrieved from reference TRBV28 and TRBJ2-3, is DVKVTQSSRYLVKRTGEKVFLECVQDMDHENMFWYRQDPGLGLRLIYFSYDVKMKEKGDIPEGYSVSREKKERFSLILESASTNQTSMYLCASSSSWPTDTQYFGPGTRLTVL.

The table lists this clone with a count of one. J is TRBJ2-6 and V is TRBV11-2; D perhaps matches TRBD2 (6 bases). CDR1 is SGHAT and CDR2 is FQNNGV in the germline V gene. Deletions cut 5 bases from V and 2 bases from J, with 13 bases between. This CDR3 is built from 16 residues. CDR3 in amino acids: CASSKLTGAGANVLTF. DNA for the CDR3: TGTGCCAGCAGCAAGCTGACGGGGGCTGGGGCCAACGTCCTGACTTTC.

The chain joins TRBV28 to TRBJ2-1, with 10 bases that match TRBD2. CDR1 is MDHEN, CDR2 SYDVKM, per germline. CDR3 size: 15 residues. V shed 7 bases, J shed 7 bases, and the junction held 10 bases outside the gene matches. The CDR3 region is CASKLRGLAQNEQFF. In DNA, the CDR3 is TGTGCCAGCAAATTAAGGGGACTAGCGCAAAATGAGCAGTTCTTC.

The chain is built from TRBV4-1 and TRBJ2-3; D is undetermined. Germline V gives CDR1 MGHRA, CDR2 YSYEKL. V lost 5 bases, J lost 10 bases, and 13 bases lay in between. This CDR3 is 12 amino acids long. CDR3: CASSVLDRAQYF. The CDR3 region has the DNA TGCGCCAGCAGCGTCTTAGACCGGGCGCAGTATTTT.

The chain uses TRBV27 and TRBJ2-7; D perhaps matches TRBD1 (6 bases). CDR1 and CDR2 (germline): MNHEY, SMNVEV (reference sequence). The CDR3 runs 18 residues. The V gene lost 2 bases and the J gene lost 2 bases, with 22 bases spanning the gap. The CDR3 loop is CASSLLLAEDRTPYEQYF. CDR3 bases: TGTGCCAGCAGTTTACTTTTAGCTGAGGACAGAACACCCTACGAGCAGTACTTC.

This chain connects TRBV28 to TRBJ2-3; possible D gene TRBD1, 6 bases. Trimming left V 5 bases short and J 7 bases short, with 10 bases between. This CDR3 contains 12 residues. From germline, CDR1 is MDHEN and CDR2 SYDVKM. The CDR3 sequence is CASSLQGNTQYF. Here the CDR3 DNA reads TGTGCCAGCAGTCTACAGGGTAATACGCAGTATTTT.

This sequence joins TRBV18 and TRBJ2-1, with a tentative D call TRBD1 (5 bases). The CDR3 extends over 14 amino acids. CDR1 and CDR2 from the germline V gene are KGHSH and LQKENI. Trimming left V 3 bases short and J 5 bases short, with 11 bases between. CDR3 protein: CASSPQGTNNEQFF. The DNA for the CDR3 is TGTGCCAGCTCACCCCAGGGTACCAACAATGAGCAGTTCTTC.

The J gene is TRBJ1-1, the V gene TRBV7-2; the D gene is possibly TRBD1 (6 bases). V lost 5 bases and J 3 bases, leaving 13 bases between the germline ends. CDR3 length: 14 residues. CDR1 is SGHTA, CDR2 FQGNSA, per germline. The CDR3 reads CASSTRGRYTEAFF. For the CDR3, the DNA is TGTGCCAGCAGCACCAGGGGTAGGTACACTGAAGCTTTCTTT.

This chain links TRBV28 with TRBJ1-2; D not resolved. Germline V gene lookup returns CDR1 MDHEN and CDR2 SYDVKM. This CDR3 is built from 14 residues. Trimming took off 6 bases at V and 2 bases at J, with 13 bases between the two ends. The CDR3 loop reads CASSVVAGNYGYTF. Written as DNA, the CDR3 is TGTGCCAGCAGCGTTGTGGCAGGAAACTATGGCTACACCTTC.

In this sample, this clone turned up a few times. V usage is TRBV30 and J usage is TRBJ2-5; D is possibly TRBD2 (7 bases). Trimming removed 2 bases at V and 4 bases at J, with 17 bases between. The length of the CDR3 is 15 residues. CDR1 is GTSNPN and CDR2 is SVGIG in the germline V gene (reference sequence). The CDR3 is CAWSPEGGQGETQYF. The DNA of the CDR3 is TGTGCCTGGAGTCCGGAGGGGGGGCAAGGAGAGACCCAGTACTTC.

This clone was picked up a small number of times. The chain employs TRBV5-4 and TRBJ2-7, with D perhaps matching TRBD1 (5 bases). Germline V gene data show CDR1 as SGHNT and CDR2 as YYREEE (reference sequence). Trimming removed 4 bases from V and 6 bases from J, with 14 bases in between. The CDR3 totals 13 residues. The chain's CDR3 is CASSASTVTEQYF. CDR3 DNA: TGTGCCAGCAGCGCGTCGACAGTTACCGAGCAGTACTTC.

This clone was seen a handful of times. The chain has TRBV2 and TRBJ2-3, with D possibly TRBD1 on 6 matching bases. Deletions cut 1 base from V and 1 base from J, with 6 bases between. Germline CDR1 is SNHLY and CDR2 is FYNNEI. CDR3 length equals 14 residues. The CDR3 loop reads CASSEGQGTDTQYF. The CDR3 DNA is TGTGCCAGCAGTGAAGGACAGGGCACAGATACGCAGTATTTT.

The chain has TRBV5-1 and TRBJ2-2; 10 positions agree with TRBD1. Germline values: CDR1 SGHRS, CDR2 YFSETQ. CDR3 length: 17 residues. With 4 bases clipped from V and 5 bases from J, the junction kept 11 bases outside the gene matches. In DNA form, the CDR3 reads TGCGCCAGCAGCGCGGGACAGGGGCTGATCATTACCGGGGAGCTGTTTTTT. Its protein product is CASSAGQGLIITGELFF.

V gene TRBV7-9 combines with J gene TRBJ1-4; D remains unclear. The CDR3 runs to 13 residues. V lost 8 bases and J 8 bases, leaving 15 bases between the germline ends. Germline assignment: CDR1 SEHNR and CDR2 FQNEAQ (reference sequence). CDR3 region: CASLDGLEEKLFF. The CDR3, as DNA: TGTGCCAGCCTAGACGGTCTTGAGGAAAAACTGTTTTTT.

The chain uses TRBV6-5 and TRBJ1-5; tentative D call: TRBD1 (5 bases). Germline CDR1 MNHEY, CDR2 SVGAGI. V gave up 6 bases and J gave up 1 base, with 13 bases separating them. The CDR3 has 15 residues. The CDR3 DNA sequence: TGTGCCAGCAGAGAACAGGTTTCCAGCAATCAGCCCCAGCATTTT. This encodes CASREQVSSNQPQHF.

The gene calls are TRBV28 and TRBJ1-5; D call uncertain. This CDR3 spans 11 amino acids. The germline V and J ends were trimmed by 6 bases and 4 bases, with 4 bases remaining between them. Per the germline V gene, CDR1 is MDHEN and CDR2 is SYDVKM. Here the CDR3 DNA reads TGTGCCAGCAGCCAGAATCAGCCCCAGCATTTT. Protein product: CASSQNQPQHF.